These 23 T cell receptor beta chains came from one sample sequenced in a study of shared T cell receptors in the human thymus. Produced via immunoSEQ multiplex PCR; TCRdb's table is partial and in-frame only. The repertoire holds hundreds of thousands of clones, with roughly 90% as singletons. The data were also submitted as part of a second study, on human thymus T cells.

The sequenced sample was thymocytes. All receptors derive from a boy less than two years old with a congenital heart defect.

The gene calls are TRBV10-3 and TRBJ2-5, with 8 positions matching TRBD2. Per germline, CDR1 ENHRY and CDR2 SYGVKD. The CDR3 has 17 residues. V shed 2 bases, J shed 1 base, and the junction held 9 bases outside the gene matches. The DNA for the CDR3 is TGTGCCATCAGTGAGCAGGGTGCCAGCGGGAGCCAAGAGACCCAGTACTTC. The encoded protein is CAISEQGASGSQETQYF.

J is TRBJ1-4 and V is TRBV18; the match to TRBD1 covers 10 bases. The CDR3 sequence is 14 residues long. After removal of 4 bases from V and 7 bases from J, the junction contained 3 bases not matched to a gene. CDR1 and CDR2 from the germline V gene are KGHSH and LQKENI. The CDR3 DNA follows: TGTGCCAGCTCACTGGGGGACAGGGGTGAAAAACTGTTTTTT. It codes for CASSLGDRGEKLFF. Full variable domain (rest looked up from reference TRBV18 and TRBJ1-4): NAGVMQNPRHLVRRRGQEARLRCSPMKGHSHVYWYRQLPEEGLKFMVYLQKENIIDESGMPKERFSAEFPKEGPSILRIQQVVRGDSAAYFCASSLGDRGEKLFFGSGTQLSVL.

This clone was counted a single time. The sample contains more than one DNA sequence encoding this CDR3. This chain links TRBV11-3 with TRBJ2-1; D might be TRBD2 (7 bases). The V gene's germline CDR1 is SGHNT and CDR2 YENEEA. This CDR3 spans 15 amino acids. V lost 1 base and J lost 5, with 12 bases in between. This CDR3 is CASSLGGLADNEQFF. CDR3 DNA: TGTGCCAGCAGCTTAGGGGGGCTAGCGGACAATGAGCAGTTCTTC.

The V and J genes are TRBV7-2 and TRBJ1-2; a weak D match, TRBD1 (5 bases). The germline gives CDR1 SGHTA, CDR2 FQGNSA. Trimming left V 5 bases short and J 3 bases short, with 13 bases between. This CDR3 is built from 14 residues. This CDR3 is CASSSPGGDYGYTF. DNA of the CDR3: TGTGCCAGCAGCAGCCCGGGGGGGGACTATGGCTACACCTTC.

This clone was found a few times. The chain uses TRBV11-3 and TRBJ2-3, with TRBD2 matching over 9 bases. This CDR3 has 17 residues. With 1 base clipped from V and 4 bases from J, the junction kept 9 bases outside the gene matches. Per the germline V gene, CDR1 is SGHNT and CDR2 is YENEEA. The CDR3 is CASSLVSISGRSDTQYF. The CDR3 DNA is TGTGCCAGCAGCTTAGTATCGATTAGCGGGAGATCAGATACGCAGTATTTT.

The V call is TRBV7-9, the J call TRBJ2-1, with TRBD2 matching 7 bases. This CDR3 is built from 18 residues. The junction had 12 bases not matched to a gene; V was cut back by 2 bases and J by 2 bases. Germline loops: CDR1 SEHNR, CDR2 FQNEAQ (reference sequence). This chain's CDR3 is CASSLNVLRGSAYNEQFF. The CDR3 DNA reads TGTGCCAGCAGCTTAAATGTTCTACGCGGGAGTGCCTACAATGAGCAGTTCTTC. Full variable domain (rest looked up from reference TRBV7-9 and TRBJ2-1): DTGVSQNPRHKITKRGQNVTFRCDPISEHNRLYWYRQTLGQGPEFLTYFQNEAQLEKSRLLSDRFSAERPKGSFSTLEIQRTEQGDSAMYLCASSLNVLRGSAYNEQFFGPGTRLTVL.

This clone was recorded only once. The chain combines TRBV5-1 with TRBJ2-1; TRBD1 aligns across 9 bases. Losses at the gene ends were 5 bases for V and 5 bases for J; bases not matched to a gene: 11. Germline CDR1 SGHRS, CDR2 YFSETQ. The CDR3 runs to 16 residues. CDR3 sequence: CASSFGRDRDHNEQFF. CDR3 DNA sequence: TGCGCCAGCAGTTTTGGTCGGGACAGGGACCACAATGAGCAGTTCTTC.

V is TRBV5-8 and J is TRBJ2-5, with D perhaps TRBD1 (6 bases). V dropped 2 bases and J dropped 1 base, with 9 bases sitting between them. The germline V gene encodes CDR1 SGHTS and CDR2 YDEGEE. The CDR3 covers 14 residues. CDR3 region: CASSLARGQETQYF. The CDR3 region has the DNA TGTGCCAGCAGCTTAGCCAGGGGCCAAGAGACCCAGTACTTC.

This sequence joins TRBV27 and TRBJ2-7; 9 bases fit TRBD1. CDR1 is MNHEY, CDR2 SMNVEV, per germline (reference sequence). The CDR3 contains 16 residues. V shed 9 bases, J shed 4 bases, and the junction held 16 bases outside the gene matches. CDR3 region: CARGRSSRDREYEQYF. In DNA, the CDR3 is TGTGCCAGGGGGCGCAGTTCCCGGGACAGGGAATACGAGCAGTACTTC.

J is TRBJ2-7 and V is TRBV28; possible D gene TRBD2, 5 bases. This CDR3 is built from 14 residues. Trimming removed 3 bases at V and 2 bases at J, with 11 bases between. Germline lookup yields CDR1 MDHEN and CDR2 SYDVKM. CDR3 protein: CASSLRRVAYEQYF. CDR3 nucleotides: TGTGCCAGCAGTTTGAGGCGGGTTGCCTACGAGCAGTACTTC.

The V call is TRBV7-8, the J call TRBJ2-7; D may be TRBD2 (6 bases). The CDR3 extends over 16 amino acids. The germline V gene has CDR1 SGHVS and CDR2 FQNEAQ. Trimming removed 5 bases from V and 2 bases from J, with 19 bases in between. DNA of the CDR3: TGTGCCAGCAGCGGTGGGGTGCGGGACCAACCCTACGAGCAGTACTTC. The encoded protein is CASSGGVRDQPYEQYF.

The table lists this clone with a count of one. The chain combines TRBV11-2 with TRBJ2-7, with 13 nucleotides matching TRBD2. Germline V gene sequence: CDR1 SGHAT, CDR2 FQNNGV. The CDR3 is 15 amino acids. The J segment lost 2 bases and the V segment lost 3 bases, leaving 1 base of the junction unmatched. CDR3 in amino acids: CASSFGLAGAYEQYF. DNA for the CDR3: TGTGCCAGCAGCTTTGGACTAGCGGGGGCCTACGAGCAGTACTTC.

The chain recombines TRBV1 with TRBJ2-5; the table's TRBD2 call for D was not verified on the DNA. TRBV1 corresponds to a pseudogene. The CDR3 sequence is 14 residues long. The CDR3 reads CTSSRVRFQETQYF. CDR3 in DNA: TGCACCAGCAGCCGGGTGCGGTTCCAAGAGACCCAGTACTTC.

Note on this clone: The junction and the germline gene differ at one end; a read error may be behind it. The chain uses TRBV4-1 and TRBJ1-1; 8 nucleotides match TRBD1. Germline CDR1 is MGHRA and CDR2 is YSYEKL. The CDR3 has 16 amino acids. The CDR3 region is CASSQSRDRRNAEAFF. The CDR3 nucleotides are TGCGCCAGCAGCCAATCCCGGGACAGGAGGAACGCTGAAGCTTTCTTT.

This CDR3 is CASSLPQGAGDTEAFF. DNA for the CDR3: TGCGCCAGCAGCTTACCACAGGGGGCCGGGGACACTGAAGCTTTCTTT. This rearrangement joins TRBV5-1 to TRBJ1-1; TRBD1 matches 9 bases. Germline V CDR1 and CDR2: SGHRS, YFSETQ. The CDR3 extends over 16 amino acids. After removal of 2 bases from V and 3 bases from J, the junction contained 8 bases not matched to a gene.

The chain combines TRBV7-2 with TRBJ1-2, with D possibly matching TRBD1 (5 bases). CDR1 is SGHTA, CDR2 FQGNSA, per germline. The CDR3 sequence is 12 residues long. The V end lost 5 bases, the J end lost 5 bases, and 9 bases lay between the germline ends. The CDR3 sequence is CASSKDIYGYTF. CDR3 bases: TGTGCCAGCAGCAAGGACATTTATGGCTACACCTTC.

V usage is TRBV27 and J usage is TRBJ2-1; D not certain. This CDR3 spans 15 amino acids. V was pared by 5 bases and J by 1 base, with 12 bases between. Germline CDR1 and CDR2: MNHEY and SMNVEV (reference sequence). The CDR3 nucleotides read TGTGCCAGCAGTCGAGATCTGAAGTCCTACAATGAGCAGTTCTTC. This sequence encodes CASSRDLKSYNEQFF.

The chain is built from TRBV28 and TRBJ1-2; possibly TRBD1 for D (5 bases). This CDR3 spans 14 amino acids. Trimming cost V 5 bases and J 7 bases, with 17 bases left between them. Germline V gene sequence: CDR1 MDHEN, CDR2 SYDVKM. The CDR3 DNA reads TGTGCCAGCAGTGGCAGGGTGGCCCTTCTTGGCTACACCTTC. Its protein is CASSGRVALLGYTF.

This chain uses TRBV19 with TRBJ1-3; TRBD1 is a possible D gene (6 bases). The CDR3 loop spans 17 amino acids. CDR1 LNHDA and CDR2 SQIVND come from the germline V gene (reference sequence). Trimming removed 6 bases at V and 0 bases at J, with 18 bases between. In DNA, the CDR3 is TGTGCCAGTAGGAGGCAGGGGATCACCCCCTCTGGAAACACCATATATTTT. Its translation is CASRRQGITPSGNTIYF. The full variable domain, rest sourced from reference TRBV19 and TRBJ1-3, is DGGITQSPKYLFRKEGQNVTLSCEQNLNHDAMYWYRQDPGQGLRLIYYSQIVNDFQKGDIAEGYSVSREKKESFPLTVTSAQKNPTAFYLCASRRQGITPSGNTIYFGEGSWLTVV.

The chain combines TRBV30 with TRBJ1-1, with D possibly matching TRBD1 (5 bases). The germline CDR1 and CDR2 sequences are GTSNPN and SVGIG (reference sequence). CDR3 size: 14 residues. V lost 0 bases, J lost 4 bases, and 12 bases lay in between. The CDR3 region is CAWSVGRGGTEAFF. CDR3 sequence (DNA): TGTGCCTGGAGTGTTGGTAGGGGAGGCACTGAAGCTTTCTTT.

The V and J genes are TRBV13 and TRBJ2-7, with D tentatively TRBD2 (6 bases). Germline lookup yields CDR1 PRHDT and CDR2 FYEKMQ (reference sequence). V was clipped by 4 bases and J by 5 bases, with 30 bases between them. The CDR3 length is 19 residues. The CDR3 nucleotides read TGTGCCAGCAGCTGCCGGTGGTTAGACAGAACTAGCCCGGGCGACGAGCAGTACTTC. It is translated as CASSCRWLDRTSPGDEQYF.

J is TRBJ2-7 and V is TRBV29-1; D gene ambiguous. The V gene's germline CDR1 is SQVTM and CDR2 ANQGSEA. With 4 bases removed from V and 3 bases from J, the gap between germline ends came to 16 bases. This CDR3 is 14 amino acids long. For the CDR3, the DNA is TGCAGCGTTGTTTTTACAGAATCCCACTACGAGCAGTACTTC. Translating gives CSVVFTESHYEQYF.

This clone occurred once. The chain employs TRBV27 and TRBJ1-5, with 11 bases fitting TRBD1. The V segment lost 6 bases and the J segment 6 bases; nucleotides outside the gene matches: 13. This CDR3 is 17 amino acids long. Germline V gene lookup returns CDR1 MNHEY and CDR2 SMNVEV (reference sequence). The CDR3 DNA follows: TGTGCCAGCAGCCACCATGTCGGGACAGGGGGTGCTCAGCCCCAGCATTTT. This gives the protein CASSHHVGTGGAQPQHF.